This entry is about one T cell receptor beta chain. Antigen: not known. This CDR3 is 13 amino acids long. In germline, CDR1 is MDHEN, CDR2 SYDVKM. V gave up 2 bases and J gave up 15 bases; unmatched junction bases: 5. There were healthy Caucasian individuals from Russia, aged roughly 6 to 90, serving as donors. The data stem from a study of blood T cells in healthy people across ages. Study observations and caveats: It was not possible, with unsorted PBMCs, to conclusively compare naive and antigen-experienced cells. Total diversity from one million sequenced T cells was likely underestimated.

Together with a sample-barcoded 5' primer, a J-beta primer mix was included in a second PCR lasting roughly 6 to 12 cycles. TCRdb analysed the 5' RACE reads with MiXCR anew, one entry per CDR3 protein. Of 870,000 or so distinct CDR3 sequences in the sample, 25% to 35% were seen once. Material for sequencing was blood. The chain is built from TRBV28 and TRBJ2-1, with 12 bases matching TRBD2. The TCR originated in a woman older than 75 in good health. The CDR3 DNA sequence: TGTGCCAGCAGTTTACCGACTAGCGGGAGACGGTTCTTC. Protein product: CASSLPTSGRRFF.